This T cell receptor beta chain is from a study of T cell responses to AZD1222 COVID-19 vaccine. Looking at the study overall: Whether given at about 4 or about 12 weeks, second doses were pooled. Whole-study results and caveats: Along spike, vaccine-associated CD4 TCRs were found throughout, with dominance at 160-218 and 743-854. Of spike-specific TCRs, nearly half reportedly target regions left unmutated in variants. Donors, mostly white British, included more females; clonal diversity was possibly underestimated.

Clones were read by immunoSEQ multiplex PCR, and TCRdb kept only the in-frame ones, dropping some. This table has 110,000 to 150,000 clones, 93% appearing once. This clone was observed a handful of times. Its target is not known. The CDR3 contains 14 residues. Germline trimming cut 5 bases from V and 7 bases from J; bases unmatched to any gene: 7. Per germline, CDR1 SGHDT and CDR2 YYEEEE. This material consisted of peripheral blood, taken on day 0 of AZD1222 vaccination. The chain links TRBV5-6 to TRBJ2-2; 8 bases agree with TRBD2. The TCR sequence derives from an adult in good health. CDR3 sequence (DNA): TGTGCCAGCAGTCGTTTAGCGGGAATCGGGGAGCTGTTTTTT. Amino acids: CASSRLAGIGELFF.